What follows is one T cell receptor (beta chain) and its context. The repertoire was sequenced with immunoSEQ multiplex PCR; TCRdb's copy has only in-frame clones and lacks some. The sample shows approximately 1,500,000 clones, 96% of them seen only once. This entry is derived from a study of shared clonotypes between healthy human individuals. The sequenced material came from naive CD4+ T cells sorted from blood. The sample's subset: CD45RA+ positively selected. The sequence was obtained from a man aged 30-40 years in good health.

For the CDR3, the DNA is TGTGCCAGCAGCCGAGACGGTACTAGCAATCAGCCCCAGCATTTT. Encoded protein: CASSRDGTSNQPQHF. The chain combines TRBV7-8 with TRBJ1-5, with D hard to call. CDR1 is SGHVS, CDR2 FQNEAQ, per germline. The CDR3 totals 15 residues. V dropped 5 bases and J dropped 0 bases, with 11 bases sitting between them.